This T cell receptor (beta chain) was captured in a study of Graves' ophthalmopathy and Graves' hyperthyroidism (dated by TCRdb to between 2017 and 2018). Background for the entire study: Hyperthyroidism was defined as stable when no progression to ophthalmopathy occurred within 18 months of follow-up. In roughly 6 hyperthyroidism patients, the T-cell repertoires found in thyroid tissue were compared with those found in blood. To explore V-J signatures that distinguish ophthalmopathy from hyperthyroidism, a discovery set of about a hundred patients was enrolled, made up of 40 to 45 with ophthalmopathy and 57 with stable hyperthyroidism. In total, 135 blood samples were TCR-sequenced: around 42 ophthalmopathy, some 75 hyperthyroidism and roughly 17 hyperthyroidism-to-ophthalmopathy patients. After sampling, hyperthyroidism patients received methimazole starting at 30 mg daily, and ophthalmopathy patients received high-dose intravenous methylprednisolone. The study used signatures of the TCR beta repertoire to tell Graves' ophthalmopathy apart from Graves' hyperthyroidism and to predict which patients would progress to ophthalmopathy. The independent validation cohort included under 20 hyperthyroidism patients plus 17 patients who later progressed from hyperthyroidism to ophthalmopathy. Findings and caveats that apply to the study as a whole: Most expanded thyroid clonotypes with a frequency above 0.001 also appeared in blood, which suggests that blood repertoires may reflect the immune response in the thyroid. In validation, the model predicted ophthalmopathy progression with more than 55% sensitivity and approximately 78% specificity; approximately 12 predicted patients were CT-confirmed with GO in a median of approximately 6.2 months. No statistical method was used to predetermine the sample size, and group allocation was not hidden from the investigators. In cross-validation, the 13-signature model distinguished ophthalmopathy from stable hyperthyroidism with 87.88% sensitivity and 81.08% specificity, while in the test set the corresponding values were about 79% and 69%.

For repertoire sequencing, TCR beta CDR3 regions were amplified from RNA transcripts. The first round was an RT-PCR using HTBI primers with the Qiagen OneStep RT-PCR kit, and this first round was followed by a second-round multiplex PCR, then size selection and purification. Sequencing of the libraries was carried out on an Illumina HiSeq2000 in paired-end mode with 100 bp reads. The original methods were these. Reads were processed with SOAPnuke, discarding reads with adapters, uncalled bases, mean Phred below 15, or no exact constant-primer or identifier match. High-quality paired reads were merged with COPE v1.2.5. Each unique nucleotide sequence was defined as a clonotype, and clonotypes were aligned to IMGT TRB V, D and J references with MiTCR v1.1. The analysis was limited to V-J combinations with a frequency above 0.0001, which together covered over 98% of repertoires. For each V-J combination, a TCR clonal expansion and chaos score was defined as the ratio of F50 clonal expansion to chaos observed in the TCRdist matrix. Features were reduced by Welch's t-statistics and random forest to around 14 V-J combinations, which fed a naive Bayes classifier. The Morisita-Horn index was used to measure how similar the thyroid and blood repertoires were. In TCRdb, the public reads were trimmed at Q25 with fastp and aligned with MiXCR, with productive beta chains retained. Every CDR3 protein is listed once, alongside the most common genes and DNA of its rows. The V and J calls follow TCRdb's processing rather than the paper's. The sample table records over a million distinct CDR3 sequences; 35% to 45% of these occur just once. The top ten clonotypes cover around 10% of the sample.

The germline V gene specifies SGHTA as CDR1 and FQGNSA as CDR2. The CDR3 spans 13 residues, from the cysteine through the phenylalanine. Kept here is only the CDR3 DNA, which spans 39 bases and is read in frame from base 1. At the junction V is shortened by 4 bases and J by 3 bases, with 7 bases in between. This clonotype was counted ten times or more. What antigen it recognizes has not been identified. Per-base quality was not reported, and no clone a single base away is much larger than it. Patients with hyperthyroidism were aged 18 to 65 years, had been newly diagnosed, and had a disease duration of less than 2 months. Anyone with other autoimmune diseases, uncontrolled infections, pregnancy or lactation was excluded from the study. Diagnosis was based on clinical symptoms, serum thyroxine, TRAb, thyroid ultrasound and orbital computed tomography. Trizol reagent was used to extract the total RNA, and its quality was then checked on an Agilent 2100 Bioanalyzer.

The TCR originated in an adult man with Graves' hyperthyroidism. The chain was built from TRBV7-2 and TRBJ1-5; no D gene call is confident. Input material: peripheral blood or thyroid tissue (not recorded which). The DNA sequence is TGTGCCAGCAGCTACTGGACCAATCAGCCCCAGCATTTT. Translated, this is CASSYWTNQPQHF. Supplemented by the reference TRBV7-2 and TRBJ1-5 proteins around the CDR3, the complete variable domain is GAGVSQSPSNKVTEKGKDVELRCDPISGHTALYWYRQSLGQGLEFLIYFQGNSAPDKSGLPSDRFSAERTGGSVSTLTIQRTQQEDSAVYLCASSYWTNQPQHFGDGTRLSIL.